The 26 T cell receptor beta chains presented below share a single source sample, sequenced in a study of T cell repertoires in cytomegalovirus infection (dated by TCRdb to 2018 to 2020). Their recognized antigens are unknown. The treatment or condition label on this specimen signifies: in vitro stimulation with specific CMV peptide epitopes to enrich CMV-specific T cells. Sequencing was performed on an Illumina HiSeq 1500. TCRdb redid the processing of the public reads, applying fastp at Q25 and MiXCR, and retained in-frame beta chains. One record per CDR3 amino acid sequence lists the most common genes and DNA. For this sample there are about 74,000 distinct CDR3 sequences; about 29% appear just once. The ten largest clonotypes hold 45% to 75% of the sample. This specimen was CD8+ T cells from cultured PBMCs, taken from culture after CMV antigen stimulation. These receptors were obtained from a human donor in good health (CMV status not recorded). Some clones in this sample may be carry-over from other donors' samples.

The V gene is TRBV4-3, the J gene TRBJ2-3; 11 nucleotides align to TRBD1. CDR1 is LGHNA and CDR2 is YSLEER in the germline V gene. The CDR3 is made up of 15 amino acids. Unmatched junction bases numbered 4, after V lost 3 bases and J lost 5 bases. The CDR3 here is CASSHGQGAGDTQYF. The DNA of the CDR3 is TGCGCCAGCAGCCACGGACAGGGGGCAGGAGATACGCAGTATTTT.

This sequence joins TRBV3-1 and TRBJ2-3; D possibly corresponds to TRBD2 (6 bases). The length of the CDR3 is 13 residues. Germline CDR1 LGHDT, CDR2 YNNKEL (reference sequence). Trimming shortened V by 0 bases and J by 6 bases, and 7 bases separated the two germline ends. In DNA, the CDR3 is TGTGCCAGCAGCCAAGAACGGGGGGATACGCAGTATTTT. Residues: CASSQERGDTQYF.

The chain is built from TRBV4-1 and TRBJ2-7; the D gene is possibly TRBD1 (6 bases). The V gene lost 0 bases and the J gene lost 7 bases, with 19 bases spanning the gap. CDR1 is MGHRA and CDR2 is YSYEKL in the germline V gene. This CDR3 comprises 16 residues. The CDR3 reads CASSQDRGTLSVEQYF. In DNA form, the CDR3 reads TGCGCCAGCAGCCAAGATAGGGGGACCCTTTCGGTGGAGCAGTACTTC.

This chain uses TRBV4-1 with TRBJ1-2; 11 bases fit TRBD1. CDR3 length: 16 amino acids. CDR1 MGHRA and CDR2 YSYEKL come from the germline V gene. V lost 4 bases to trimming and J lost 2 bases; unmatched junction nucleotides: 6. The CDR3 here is CASSPGQGAINYGYTF. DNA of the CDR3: TGCGCCAGCAGCCCCGGACAGGGGGCGATAAACTATGGCTACACCTTC.

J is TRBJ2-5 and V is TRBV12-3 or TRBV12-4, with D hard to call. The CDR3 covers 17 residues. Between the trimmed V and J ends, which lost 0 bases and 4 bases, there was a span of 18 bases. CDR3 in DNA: TGTGCCAGCAGTTTAGCGGGTTCGGGTTTGGTTTCAGAGACCCAGTACTTC. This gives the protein CASSLAGSGLVSETQYF.

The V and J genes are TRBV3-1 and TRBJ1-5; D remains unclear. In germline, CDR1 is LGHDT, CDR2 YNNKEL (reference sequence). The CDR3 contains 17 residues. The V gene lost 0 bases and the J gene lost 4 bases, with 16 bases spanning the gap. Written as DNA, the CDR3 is TGTGCCAGCAGCCAAGATTCGATAGGCCTTGGGAATCAGCCCCAGCATTTT. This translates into CASSQDSIGLGNQPQHF.

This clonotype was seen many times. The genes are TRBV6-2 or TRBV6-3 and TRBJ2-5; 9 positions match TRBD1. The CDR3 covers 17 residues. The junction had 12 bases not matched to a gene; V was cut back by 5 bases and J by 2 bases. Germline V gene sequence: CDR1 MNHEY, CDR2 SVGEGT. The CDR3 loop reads CASSHNVDRGGQETQYF. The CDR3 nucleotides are TGTGCCAGCAGTCACAACGTGGACAGGGGAGGGCAAGAGACCCAGTACTTC.

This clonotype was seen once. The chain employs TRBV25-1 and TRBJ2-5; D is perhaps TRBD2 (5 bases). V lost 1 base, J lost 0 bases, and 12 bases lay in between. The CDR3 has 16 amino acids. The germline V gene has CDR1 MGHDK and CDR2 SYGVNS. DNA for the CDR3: TGTGCCAGCAGTGAATTAATTGGACTCCACCAAGAGACCCAGTACTTC. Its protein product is CASSELIGLHQETQYF.

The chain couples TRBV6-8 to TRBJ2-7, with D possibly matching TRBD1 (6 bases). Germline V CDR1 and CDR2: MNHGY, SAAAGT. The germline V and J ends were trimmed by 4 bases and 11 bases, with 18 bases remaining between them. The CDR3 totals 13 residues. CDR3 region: CASSSGQTRRKYF. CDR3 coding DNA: TGTGCCAGCAGTTCCGGACAGACCCGCCGCAAGTACTTC.

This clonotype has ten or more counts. The CDR3 sequence is CASSSGGGSYNEQFF. In DNA form, the CDR3 reads TGTGCCAGCAGTTCAGGGGGAGGGTCCTACAATGAGCAGTTCTTC. The rearrangement links TRBV6-2 or TRBV6-3 to TRBJ2-1, with D tentatively TRBD1 or TRBD2 (7 bases each). This CDR3 is 15 amino acids long. Germline V gives CDR1 MNHEY, CDR2 SVGEGT. V gave up 4 bases and J gave up 1 base, with 11 bases separating them.

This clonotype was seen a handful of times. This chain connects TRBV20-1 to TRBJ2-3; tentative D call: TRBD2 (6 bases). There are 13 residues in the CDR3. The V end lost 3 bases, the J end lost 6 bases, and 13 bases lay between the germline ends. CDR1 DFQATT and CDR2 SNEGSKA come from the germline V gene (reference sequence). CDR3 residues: CSASGGSGDTQYF. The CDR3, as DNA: TGCAGTGCTAGTGGGGGGAGCGGTGATACGCAGTATTTT.

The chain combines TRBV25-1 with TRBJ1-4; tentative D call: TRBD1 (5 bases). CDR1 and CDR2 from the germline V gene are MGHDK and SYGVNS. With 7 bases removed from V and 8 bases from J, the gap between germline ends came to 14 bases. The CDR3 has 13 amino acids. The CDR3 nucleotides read TGTGCCAGCACCCCCGGGGCGAGGGAAAAACTGTTTTTT. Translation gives CASTPGAREKLFF.

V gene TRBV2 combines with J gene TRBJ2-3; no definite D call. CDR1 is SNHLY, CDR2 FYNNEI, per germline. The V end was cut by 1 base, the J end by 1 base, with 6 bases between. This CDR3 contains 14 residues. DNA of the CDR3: TGTGCCAGCAGTGAAGAAAGGGGCACAGATACGCAGTATTTT. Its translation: CASSEERGTDTQYF.

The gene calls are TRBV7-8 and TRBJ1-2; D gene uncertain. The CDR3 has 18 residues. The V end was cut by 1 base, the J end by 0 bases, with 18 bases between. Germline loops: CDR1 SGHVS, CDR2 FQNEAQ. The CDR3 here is CASSLESPGTYTNYGYTF. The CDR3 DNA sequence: TGTGCCAGCAGCTTAGAGTCGCCCGGCACGTATACTAACTATGGCTACACCTTC.

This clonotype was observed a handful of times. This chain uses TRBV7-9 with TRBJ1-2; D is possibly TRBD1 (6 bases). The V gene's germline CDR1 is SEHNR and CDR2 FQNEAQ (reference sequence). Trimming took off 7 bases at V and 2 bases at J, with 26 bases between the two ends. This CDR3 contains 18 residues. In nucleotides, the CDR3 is TGTGCCAGCACCACAAGCAGCTTTTCTTATCAGGGGAACTATGGCTACACCTTC. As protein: CASTTSSFSYQGNYGYTF.

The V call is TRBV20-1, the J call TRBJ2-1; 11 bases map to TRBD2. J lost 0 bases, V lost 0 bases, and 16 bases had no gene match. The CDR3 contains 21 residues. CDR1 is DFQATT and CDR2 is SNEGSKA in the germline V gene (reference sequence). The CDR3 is CSARDPPILAGVTSSYNEQFF. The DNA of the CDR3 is TGCAGTGCTAGAGATCCCCCGATACTAGCGGGAGTTACGAGCTCCTACAATGAGCAGTTCTTC.

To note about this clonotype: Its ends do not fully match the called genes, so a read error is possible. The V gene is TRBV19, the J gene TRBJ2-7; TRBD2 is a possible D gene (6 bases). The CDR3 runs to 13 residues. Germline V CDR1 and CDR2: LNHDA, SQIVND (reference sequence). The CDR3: CVSSSGWTYEQYF. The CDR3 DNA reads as TGCGTCAGTAGTAGCGGTTGGACCTACGAGCAGTACTTC.

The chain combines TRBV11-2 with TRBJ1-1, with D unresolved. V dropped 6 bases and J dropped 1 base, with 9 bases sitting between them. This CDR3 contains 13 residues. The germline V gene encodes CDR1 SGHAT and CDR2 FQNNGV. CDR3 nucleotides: TGTGCCAGCAGAGCCAGGAGGAACACTGAAGCTTTCTTT. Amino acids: CASRARRNTEAFF.

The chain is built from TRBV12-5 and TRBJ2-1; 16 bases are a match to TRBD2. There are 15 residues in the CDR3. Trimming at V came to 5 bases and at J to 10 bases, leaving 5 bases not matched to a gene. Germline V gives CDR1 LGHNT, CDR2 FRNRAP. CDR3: CASGPGTSGGEEQFF. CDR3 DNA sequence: TGTGCTAGTGGTCCCGGGACTAGCGGGGGGGAGGAGCAGTTCTTC.

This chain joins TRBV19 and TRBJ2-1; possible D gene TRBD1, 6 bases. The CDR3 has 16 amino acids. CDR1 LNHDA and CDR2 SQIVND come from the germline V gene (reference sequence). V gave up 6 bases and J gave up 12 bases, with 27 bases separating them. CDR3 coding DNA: TGTGCCAGTAGAGCCTGGGGTGGACAAGGGACAATGAGGCAGTTCTTC. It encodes CASRAWGGQGTMRQFF. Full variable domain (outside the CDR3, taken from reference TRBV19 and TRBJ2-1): DGGITQSPKYLFRKEGQNVTLSCEQNLNHDAMYWYRQDPGQGLRLIYYSQIVNDFQKGDIAEGYSVSREKKESFPLTVTSAQKNPTAFYLCASRAWGGQGTMRQFFGPGTRLTVL.

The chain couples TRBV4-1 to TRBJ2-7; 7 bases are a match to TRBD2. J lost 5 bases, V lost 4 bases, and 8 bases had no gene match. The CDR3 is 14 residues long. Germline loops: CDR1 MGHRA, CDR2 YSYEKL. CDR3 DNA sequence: TGCGCCAGCAGCCCGGGAGGAGGGATGGACGAGCAGTACTTC. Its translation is CASSPGGGMDEQYF.

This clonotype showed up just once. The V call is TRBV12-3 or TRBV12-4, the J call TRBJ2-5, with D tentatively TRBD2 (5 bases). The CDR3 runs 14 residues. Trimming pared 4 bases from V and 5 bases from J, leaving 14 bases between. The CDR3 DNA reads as TGTGCCAGCAGTTCTCCGGGTCCGGGGGAGACCCAGTACTTC. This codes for CASSSPGPGETQYF.

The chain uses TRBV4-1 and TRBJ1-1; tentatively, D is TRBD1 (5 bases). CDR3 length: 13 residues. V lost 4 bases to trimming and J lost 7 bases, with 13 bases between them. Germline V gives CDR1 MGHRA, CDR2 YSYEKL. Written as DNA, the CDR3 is TGCGCCAGCAGCCCCCCGGGGGTGGATGAAGCTTTCTTT. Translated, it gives CASSPPGVDEAFF.

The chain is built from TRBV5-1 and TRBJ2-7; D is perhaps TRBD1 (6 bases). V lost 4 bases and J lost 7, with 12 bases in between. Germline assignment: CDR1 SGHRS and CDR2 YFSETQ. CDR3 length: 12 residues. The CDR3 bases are TGCGCCAGCAGCCCAACAGGGAGAGAGCAGTACTTC. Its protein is CASSPTGREQYF.

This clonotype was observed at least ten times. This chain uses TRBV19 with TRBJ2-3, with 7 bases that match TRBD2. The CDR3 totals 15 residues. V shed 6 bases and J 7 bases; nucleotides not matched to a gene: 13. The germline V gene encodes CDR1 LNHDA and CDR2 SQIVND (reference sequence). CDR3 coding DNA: TGTGCCAGTAGCCCCGTGTGGACTAGTGGTAATACGCAGTATTTT. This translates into CASSPVWTSGNTQYF.

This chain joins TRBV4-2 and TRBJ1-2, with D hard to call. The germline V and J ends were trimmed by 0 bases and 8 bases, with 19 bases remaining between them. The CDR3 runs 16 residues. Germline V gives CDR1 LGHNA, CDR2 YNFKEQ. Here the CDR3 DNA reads TGTGCCAGCAGCCAAGATCGGCGCCCGGAAGGGTCGGGCTACACCTTC. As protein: CASSQDRRPEGSGYTF.